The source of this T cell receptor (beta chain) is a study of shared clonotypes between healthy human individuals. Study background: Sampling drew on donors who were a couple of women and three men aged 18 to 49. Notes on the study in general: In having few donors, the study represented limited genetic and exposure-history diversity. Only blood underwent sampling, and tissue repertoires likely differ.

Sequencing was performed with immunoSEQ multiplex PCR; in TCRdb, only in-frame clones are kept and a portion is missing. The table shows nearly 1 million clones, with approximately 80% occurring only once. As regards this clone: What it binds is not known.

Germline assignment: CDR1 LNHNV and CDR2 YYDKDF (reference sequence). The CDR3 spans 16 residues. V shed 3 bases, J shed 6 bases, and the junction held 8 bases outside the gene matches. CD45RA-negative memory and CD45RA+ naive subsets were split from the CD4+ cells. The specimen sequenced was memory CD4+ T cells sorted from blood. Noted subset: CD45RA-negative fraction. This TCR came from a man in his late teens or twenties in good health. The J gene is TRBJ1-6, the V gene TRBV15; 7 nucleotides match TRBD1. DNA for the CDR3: TGTGCCACCAGCAGTCAGAGGGGGCCGAGTAATTCACCCCTCCACTTT. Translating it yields CATSSQRGPSNSPLHF. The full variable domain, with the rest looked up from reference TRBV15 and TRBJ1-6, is DAMVIQNPRYQVTQFGKPVTLSCSQTLNHNVMYWYQQKSSQAPKLLFHYYDKDFNNEADTPDNFQSRRPNTSFCFLDIRSPGLGDTAMYLCATSSQRGPSNSPLHFGNGTRLTVT.